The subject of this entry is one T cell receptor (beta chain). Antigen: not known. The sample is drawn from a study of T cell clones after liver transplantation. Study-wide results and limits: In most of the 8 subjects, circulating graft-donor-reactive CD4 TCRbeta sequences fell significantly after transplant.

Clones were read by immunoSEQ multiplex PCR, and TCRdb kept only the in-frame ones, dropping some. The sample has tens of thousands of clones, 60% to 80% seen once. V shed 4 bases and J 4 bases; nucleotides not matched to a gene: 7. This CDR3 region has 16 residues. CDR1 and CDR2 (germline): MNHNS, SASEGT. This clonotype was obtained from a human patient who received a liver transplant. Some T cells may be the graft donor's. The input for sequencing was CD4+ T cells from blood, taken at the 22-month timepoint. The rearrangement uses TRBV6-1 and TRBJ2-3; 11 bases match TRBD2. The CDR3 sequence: CASSAPVAGGPDTQYF. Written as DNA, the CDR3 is TGTGCCAGCAGTGCCCCCGTAGCGGGGGGGCCAGATACGCAGTATTTT.